This TCR beta chain was identified in a study of post-analysis software for immune sequencing data. The wider study: Relapsing-remitting, secondary progressive and progressive-relapsing forms of multiple sclerosis all featured among disease courses. Study findings and constraints: Multiple sclerosis patients had significantly lower normalized Chao1 diversity than controls. By F measure, samples from a shared preparation batch strongly co-clustered.

As for this clonotype: The antigen remains undetermined.

Unique molecular identifiers featured in each of the TCR beta cDNA libraries. TCRdb re-derived calls from the PCR reads in MiXCR, one entry per CDR3 protein. The sample lists more than 350,000 distinct CDR3 sequences, 30% to 45% occurring once. This receptor was obtained from a girl aged 2 to 9 with multiple sclerosis. Sequencing was carried out using blood.

CDR3 sequence reads: CASSLAGRGYNEQFF. CDR3 sequence (DNA): TGTGCCAGCAGTTTAGCGGGGAGGGGCTACAATGAGCAGTTCTTC. V gene TRBV12-3 or TRBV12-4 combines with J gene TRBJ2-1, with 7 bases that match TRBD2. V gave up 0 bases and J gave up 3 bases; unmatched junction bases: 2. The CDR3 extends over 15 amino acids.